This T cell receptor (beta chain) originates from a study of T cell repertoires in cytomegalovirus infection. Study in general: A matching HLA type, together with CMV infection, was signaled by public TCR beta signatures.

TCRdb ran MiXCR on the reads and lists one entry per CDR3 protein. The table has some 310,000 distinct CDR3 sequences, about 25% seen once. Germline trimming cut 7 bases from V and 8 bases from J; bases unmatched to any gene: 10. The CDR3 length is 14 residues. The germline gives CDR1 MNHEY, CDR2 SMNVEV (reference sequence). As for this clonotype: Its target is not known.

Notes on the study in general: CMV-specific HLA-C-restricted TCR beta clonotypes dominated the ex vivo response. Summed frequency of public TCR beta families distinguished CMV carriers with the relevant HLA.

The sequenced sample was cultured PBMCs, obtained from culture after CMV antigen stimulation. This chain uses TRBV27 with TRBJ2-1; 8 nucleotides agree with TRBD2. The sequence came from a human donor in good health (CMV status not recorded). Some clones in this sample may be carry-over from other donors' samples. The CDR3 loop is CASKPGLEFDEQFF. The CDR3 nucleotides are TGTGCCAGCAAACCGGGACTAGAGTTCGATGAGCAGTTCTTC.